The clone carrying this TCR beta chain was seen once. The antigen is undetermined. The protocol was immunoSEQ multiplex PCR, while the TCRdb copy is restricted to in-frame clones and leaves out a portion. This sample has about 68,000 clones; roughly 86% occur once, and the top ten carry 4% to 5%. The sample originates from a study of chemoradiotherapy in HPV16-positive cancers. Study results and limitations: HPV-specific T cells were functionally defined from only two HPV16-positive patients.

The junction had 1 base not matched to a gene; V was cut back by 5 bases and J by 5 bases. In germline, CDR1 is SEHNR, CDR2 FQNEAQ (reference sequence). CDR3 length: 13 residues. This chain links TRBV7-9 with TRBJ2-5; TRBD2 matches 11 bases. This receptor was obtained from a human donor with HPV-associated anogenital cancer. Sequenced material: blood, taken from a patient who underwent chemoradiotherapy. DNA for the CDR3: TGTGCCAGCAGCCCTAGCGGGAGGGAGACCCAGTACTTC. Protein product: CASSPSGRETQYF.